The text below deals with one T cell receptor (beta chain). As yet, its antigen is unknown. The data derive from a study of shared clonotypes between healthy human individuals. The study's findings and limits: Since donors were few, the genetic and exposure-history diversity represented was limited.

The J segment lost 2 bases and the V segment lost 4 bases, leaving 4 bases of the junction unmatched. The CDR3 has 15 amino acids. Germline lookup yields CDR1 SEHNR and CDR2 FQNEAQ (reference sequence). Only CD45RO-negative cells positively selected for CCR7 counted as naive CD8 cells, so terminally differentiated effector memory CD45RA+ cells were excluded. Once extracted for a subset, genomic DNA was divided evenly among several immunoSEQ plates. Some clones are missing from TCRdb's copy, which holds only in-frame ones; the method was immunoSEQ multiplex PCR. The table records about 2 million clones, about 95% of them present only once.

This receptor was identified in a man between 18 and 35 years old in good health. What was sequenced was naive CD8+ T cells sorted from blood. This chain joins TRBV7-9 and TRBJ2-1, with 8 bases identical to TRBD2. CDR3 DNA sequence: TGTGCCAGCAGCTGGCGGGGGGCGGCCTACAATGAGCAGTTCTTC. This encodes CASSWRGAAYNEQFF.